These 15 T cell receptor beta chains were all obtained from the same sample, sequenced in a study of PD-1 blockade in classical Hodgkin lymphoma. Measured with immunoSEQ multiplex PCR; TCRdb has only the in-frame clones, and not every one. This sample has over 25,000 clones; 85% to 90% occur once, and the top ten carry around 2.7%. There was relapse after autologous stem cell transplantation in every patient, and there was variation in brentuximab vedotin exposure. The sample here was peripheral blood mononuclear cells (PBMCs), taken at baseline. Source of these receptors: a human donor with classical Hodgkin lymphoma.

The rearrangement joins TRBV6-5 to TRBJ1-5; 7 nucleotides align to TRBD1. Germline V gene sequence: CDR1 MNHEY, CDR2 SVGAGI. The trim removed 7 bases at V and 8 bases at J, leaving 2 bases unmatched. The CDR3 has 11 amino acids. The CDR3 is CASTDREPQHF. The CDR3 DNA sequence: TGTGCCAGCACCGACAGGGAGCCCCAGCATTTT.

V usage is TRBV5-1 and J usage is TRBJ2-3; 14 bases are a match to TRBD2. CDR3 length: 14 residues. Looked up from germline, CDR1 is SGHRS and CDR2 is YFSETQ. V shed 0 bases and J 14 bases; nucleotides not matched to a gene: 5. CDR3 DNA sequence: TGCGCCAGCAGCTTGGCAGGACTAGCGGGGGGAACGTATTTT. Encoded protein: CASSLAGLAGGTYF. The whole variable domain, remainder taken from reference TRBV5-1 and TRBJ2-3, is KAGVTQTPRYLIKTRGQQVTLSCSPISGHRSVSWYQQTPGQGLQFLFEYFSETQRNKGNFPGRFSGRQFSNSRSEMNVSTLELGDSALYLCASSLAGLAGGTYFGPGTRLTVL.

The chain links TRBV5-1 to TRBJ2-7; TRBD2 aligns across 14 bases. Germline trimming cut 2 bases from V and 4 bases from J; bases unmatched to any gene: 2. CDR3 length: 15 residues. Germline CDR1 and CDR2: SGHRS and YFSETQ. CDR3 amino acids: CASSLGLAGGYEQYF. The CDR3 DNA reads as TGCGCCAGCAGCTTAGGACTAGCGGGGGGTTACGAGCAGTACTTC.

This chain joins TRBV5-1 and TRBJ2-5; the match to TRBD2 covers 9 bases. Unmatched junction bases numbered 12, after V lost 4 bases and J lost 5 bases. CDR1 SGHRS and CDR2 YFSETQ come from the germline V gene. The CDR3 contains 16 residues. DNA for the CDR3: TGCGCCAGCAGCCAGGAAGGGCGGGGGGGCCATGAGACCCAGTACTTC. Amino acids: CASSQEGRGGHETQYF.

V is TRBV18 and J is TRBJ1-6, with TRBD1 matching 8 bases. There are 15 residues in the CDR3. The V gene's germline CDR1 is KGHSH and CDR2 LQKENI. V lost 3 bases to trimming and J lost 8 bases; unmatched junction nucleotides: 6. CDR3 nucleotides: TGTGCCAGCTCACCCGGACAGGGTATACATTCACCCCTCCACTTT. Translated: CASSPGQGIHSPLHF. Looking up the rest from reference TRBV18 and TRBJ1-6 gives the full variable domain: NAGVMQNPRHLVRRRGQEARLRCSPMKGHSHVYWYRQLPEEGLKFMVYLQKENIIDESGMPKERFSAEFPKEGPSILRIQQVVRGDSAAYFCASSPGQGIHSPLHFGNGTRLTVT.

The chain links TRBV19 to TRBJ2-3; D remains unclear. Trimming cost V 4 bases and J 0 bases, with 5 bases left between them. The CDR3 has 13 amino acids. CDR1 is LNHDA, CDR2 SQIVND, per germline (reference sequence). CDR3 coding DNA: TGTGCCAGTAGTACAGTCAGCACAGATACGCAGTATTTT. This encodes CASSTVSTDTQYF.

This chain links TRBV19 with TRBJ1-5, with D possibly matching TRBD1 (6 bases). The CDR3 runs 15 residues. CDR1 and CDR2 (germline): LNHDA, SQIVND (reference sequence). The V end was cut by 7 bases, the J end by 0 bases, with 13 bases between. The CDR3 protein is CASTTGTYSNQPQHF. CDR3 in DNA: TGTGCCAGTACCACAGGGACTTATAGCAATCAGCCCCAGCATTTT. Looking up the rest from reference TRBV19 and TRBJ1-5 gives the full variable domain: DGGITQSPKYLFRKEGQNVTLSCEQNLNHDAMYWYRQDPGQGLRLIYYSQIVNDFQKGDIAEGYSVSREKKESFPLTVTSAQKNPTAFYLCASTTGTYSNQPQHFGDGTRLSIL.

This clone was seen just once. The chain links TRBV25-1 to TRBJ2-7; TRBD1 or TRBD2 may be the D gene (5 bases each). This CDR3 is built from 14 residues. The V and J ends lost 1 base and 6 bases respectively, with 13 bases between them. Per germline, CDR1 MGHDK and CDR2 SYGVNS. CDR3 sequence: CASSELQGRGEQYF. In nucleotides, the CDR3 is TGTGCCAGCAGTGAATTGCAGGGACGAGGCGAGCAGTACTTC.

This chain links TRBV29-1 with TRBJ2-5, with D perhaps TRBD1 (6 bases). Germline assignment: CDR1 SQVTM and CDR2 ANQGSEA. The CDR3 spans 12 residues. V was shortened by 1 base and J by 6 bases, with 9 bases between the two germline ends. CDR3 in DNA: TGCAGCGTTGAAGGGGACAAAAAGACCCAGTACTTC. Its protein product is CSVEGDKKTQYF.

The chain combines TRBV25-1 with TRBJ1-2, with 9 bases that match TRBD1. V shed 1 base and J 5 bases; nucleotides not matched to a gene: 5. The germline gives CDR1 MGHDK, CDR2 SYGVNS. The CDR3 consists of 15 residues. The CDR3 region is CASSESTGGGYGYTF. CDR3 DNA sequence: TGTGCCAGCAGTGAATCTACAGGGGGCGGGTATGGCTACACCTTC.

V usage is TRBV7-9 and J usage is TRBJ2-7, with TRBD1 identical over 10 bases. Germline CDR1 and CDR2: SEHNR and FQNEAQ (reference sequence). This CDR3 contains 15 residues. Losses at the gene ends were 5 bases for V and 4 bases for J; bases not matched to a gene: 8. Written as DNA, the CDR3 is TGTGCCAGCAGCCAACGGGACAGGGGACCTTACGAGCAGTACTTC. This gives the protein CASSQRDRGPYEQYF.

The rearrangement joins TRBV5-1 to TRBJ2-7; D is perhaps TRBD1 (5 bases). CDR1 and CDR2 (germline): SGHRS, YFSETQ. Trimming took 1 base from V and 0 from J, leaving 8 bases between them. The CDR3 sequence is 14 residues long. The CDR3 is CASSLYRSSYEQYF. CDR3 in DNA: TGCGCCAGCAGCTTGTACAGGAGCTCCTACGAGCAGTACTTC.

The rearrangement uses TRBV29-1 and TRBJ1-2, with 8 positions matching TRBD1. Germline V CDR1 and CDR2: SQVTM, ANQGSEA. Losses at the gene ends were 5 bases for V and 10 bases for J; bases not matched to a gene: 12. CDR3 length: 13 amino acids. In DNA, the CDR3 is TGCAGCGTTCCAGTGGTGACAGGGGAGGCCTACACCTTC. Residues: CSVPVVTGEAYTF. The full variable domain, completed using reference TRBV29-1 and TRBJ1-2, is SAVISQKPSRDICQRGTSLTIQCQVDSQVTMMFWYRQQPGQSLTLIATANQGSEATYESGFVIDKFPISRPNLTFSTLTVSNMSPEDSSIYLCSVPVVTGEAYTFGSGTRLTVV.

V gene TRBV29-1 combines with J gene TRBJ2-1; the D is unclear. Germline values: CDR1 SQVTM, CDR2 ANQGSEA. The CDR3 runs to 12 residues. Trimming left V 7 bases short and J 7 bases short, with 14 bases between. CDR3 amino acids: CSAPLHSNEQFF. In DNA form, the CDR3 reads TGCAGCGCTCCTCTTCACTCGAATGAGCAGTTCTTC.

The chain employs TRBV5-1 and TRBJ2-7; 7 bases are shared with TRBD1. CDR3 size: 14 residues. The germline CDR1 and CDR2 sequences are SGHRS and YFSETQ. Trimming removed 2 bases from V and 2 bases from J; junction bases left unmatched: 4. This CDR3 reads CASSFDRDPYEQYF. DNA for the CDR3: TGCGCCAGCAGCTTCGACAGGGACCCCTACGAGCAGTACTTC.